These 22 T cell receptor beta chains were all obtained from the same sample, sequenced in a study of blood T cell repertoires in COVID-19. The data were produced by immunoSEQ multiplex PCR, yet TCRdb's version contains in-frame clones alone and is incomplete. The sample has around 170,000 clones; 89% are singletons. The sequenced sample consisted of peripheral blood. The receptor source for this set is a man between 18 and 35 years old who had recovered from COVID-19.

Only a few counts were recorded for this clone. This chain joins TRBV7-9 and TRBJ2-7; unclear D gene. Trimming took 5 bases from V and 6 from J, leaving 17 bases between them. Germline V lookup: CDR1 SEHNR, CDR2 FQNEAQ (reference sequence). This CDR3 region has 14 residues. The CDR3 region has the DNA TGTGCCAGCAGCCCATCGGCTCGCGCGGTCGAGCAGTACTTC. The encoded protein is CASSPSARAVEQYF.

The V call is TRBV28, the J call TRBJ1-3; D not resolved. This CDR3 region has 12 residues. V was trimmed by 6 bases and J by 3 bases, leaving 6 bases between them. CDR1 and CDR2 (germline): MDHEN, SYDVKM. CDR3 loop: CASSRSGNTIYF. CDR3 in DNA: TGTGCCAGCAGCCGGAGTGGAAACACCATATATTTT.

CDR3 amino acids: CASSRSLGGADTQYF. CDR3 bases: TGCGCCAGCAGCCGAAGTCTAGGAGGGGCAGATACGCAGTATTTT. V usage is TRBV5-1 and J usage is TRBJ2-3; D is possibly TRBD2 (6 bases). V lost 4 bases and J 4 bases, leaving 16 bases between the germline ends. The CDR3 loop spans 15 amino acids. Germline-derived CDR1 and CDR2 are SGHRS and YFSETQ.

The CDR3 nucleotides are TGTGCCAGTAGTCCCGGGACACGGAGCAATCAGCCCCAGCATTTT. This gives the protein CASSPGTRSNQPQHF. The gene calls are TRBV19 and TRBJ1-5, with a weak D call TRBD1 (6 bases). Germline V gives CDR1 LNHDA, CDR2 SQIVND (reference sequence). V was pared by 5 bases and J by 1 base, with 12 bases between. The length of the CDR3 is 15 residues. Full variable domain (rest looked up from reference TRBV19 and TRBJ1-5): DGGITQSPKYLFRKEGQNVTLSCEQNLNHDAMYWYRQDPGQGLRLIYYSQIVNDFQKGDIAEGYSVSREKKESFPLTVTSAQKNPTAFYLCASSPGTRSNQPQHFGDGTRLSIL.

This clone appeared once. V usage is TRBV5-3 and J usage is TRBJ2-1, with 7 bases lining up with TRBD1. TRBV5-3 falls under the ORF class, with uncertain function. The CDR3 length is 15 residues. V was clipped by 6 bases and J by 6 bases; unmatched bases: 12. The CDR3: CARKTDRKNSNEQFF. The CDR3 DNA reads TGTGCCAGAAAAACGGACAGGAAAAACTCCAATGAGCAGTTCTTC.

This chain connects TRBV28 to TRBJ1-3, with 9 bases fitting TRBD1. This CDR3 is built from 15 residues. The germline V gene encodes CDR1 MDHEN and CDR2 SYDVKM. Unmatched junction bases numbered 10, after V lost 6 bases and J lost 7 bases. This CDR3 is CASRTPGTGLNTIYF. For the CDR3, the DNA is TGTGCCAGCAGGACCCCCGGGACAGGGCTTAACACCATATATTTT.

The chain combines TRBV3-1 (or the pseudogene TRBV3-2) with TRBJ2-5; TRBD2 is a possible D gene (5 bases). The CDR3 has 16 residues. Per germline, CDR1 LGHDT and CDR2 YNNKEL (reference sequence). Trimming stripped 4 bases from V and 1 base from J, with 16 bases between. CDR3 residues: CASSLTGPRGQETQYF. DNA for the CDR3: TGTGCCAGCAGCCTTACCGGGCCCCGGGGCCAAGAGACCCAGTACTTC.

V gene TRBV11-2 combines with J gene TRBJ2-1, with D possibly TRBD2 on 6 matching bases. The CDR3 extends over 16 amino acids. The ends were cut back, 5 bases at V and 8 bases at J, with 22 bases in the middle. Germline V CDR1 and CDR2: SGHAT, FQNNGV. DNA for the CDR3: TGTGCCAGCAGCCATTGGGGCGGGAAGTCAATATATGAGCAGTTCTTC. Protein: CASSHWGGKSIYEQFF.

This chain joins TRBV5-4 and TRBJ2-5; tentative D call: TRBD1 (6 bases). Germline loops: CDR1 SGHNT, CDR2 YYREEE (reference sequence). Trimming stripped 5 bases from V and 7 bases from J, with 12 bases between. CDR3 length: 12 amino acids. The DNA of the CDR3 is TGTGCCAGCAGTGACAGGAGTGGGACCCAGTACTTC. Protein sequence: CASSDRSGTQYF.

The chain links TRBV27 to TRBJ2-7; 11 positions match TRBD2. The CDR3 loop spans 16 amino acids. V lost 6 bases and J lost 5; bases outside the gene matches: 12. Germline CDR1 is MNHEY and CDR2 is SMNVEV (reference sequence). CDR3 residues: CASSPETSGRLHEQYF. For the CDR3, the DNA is TGTGCCAGCAGCCCCGAAACTAGCGGGAGATTGCACGAGCAGTACTTC.

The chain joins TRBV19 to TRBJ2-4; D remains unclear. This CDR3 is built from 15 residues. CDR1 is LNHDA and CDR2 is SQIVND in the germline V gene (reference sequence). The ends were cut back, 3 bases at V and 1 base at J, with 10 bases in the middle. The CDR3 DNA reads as TGTGCCAGTAGTATTAGTAGCTGGGCCAAAAACATTCAGTACTTC. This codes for CASSISSWAKNIQYF.

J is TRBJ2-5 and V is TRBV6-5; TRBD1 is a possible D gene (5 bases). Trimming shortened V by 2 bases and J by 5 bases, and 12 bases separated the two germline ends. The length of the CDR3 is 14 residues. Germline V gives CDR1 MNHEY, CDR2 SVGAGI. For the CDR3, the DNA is TGTGCCAGCAGTTACACCGGCAGGGTGGAGACCCAGTACTTC. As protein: CASSYTGRVETQYF.

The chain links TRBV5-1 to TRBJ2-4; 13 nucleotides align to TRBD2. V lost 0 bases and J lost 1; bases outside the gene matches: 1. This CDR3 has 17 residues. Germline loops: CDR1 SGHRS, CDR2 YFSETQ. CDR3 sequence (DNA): TGCGCCAGCAGCTTGGGGACTAGCGGGAGTGCCAAAAACATTCAGTACTTC. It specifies CASSLGTSGSAKNIQYF.

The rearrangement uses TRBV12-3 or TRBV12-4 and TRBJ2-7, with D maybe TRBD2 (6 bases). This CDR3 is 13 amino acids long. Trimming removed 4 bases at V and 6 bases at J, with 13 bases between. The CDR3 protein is CASSSGLTPEQYF. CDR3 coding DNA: TGTGCCAGCAGTTCGGGACTTACCCCCGAGCAGTACTTC.

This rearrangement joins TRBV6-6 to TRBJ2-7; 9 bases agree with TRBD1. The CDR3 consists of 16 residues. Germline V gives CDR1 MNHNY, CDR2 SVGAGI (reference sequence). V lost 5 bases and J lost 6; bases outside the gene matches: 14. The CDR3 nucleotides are TGTGCCAGCAGTATTTCCTCTGGGACAGGGCCTTTCGAGCAGTACTTC. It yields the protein CASSISSGTGPFEQYF.

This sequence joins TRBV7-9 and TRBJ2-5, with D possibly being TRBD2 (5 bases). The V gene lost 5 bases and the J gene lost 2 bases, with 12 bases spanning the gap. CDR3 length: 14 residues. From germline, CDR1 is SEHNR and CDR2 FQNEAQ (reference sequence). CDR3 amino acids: CASSTILGQETQYF. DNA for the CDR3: TGTGCCAGCAGCACTATACTAGGACAAGAGACCCAGTACTTC.

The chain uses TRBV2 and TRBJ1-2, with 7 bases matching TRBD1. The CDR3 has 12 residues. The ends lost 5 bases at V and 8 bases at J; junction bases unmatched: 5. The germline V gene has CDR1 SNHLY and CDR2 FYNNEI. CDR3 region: CASSTRTGGYTF. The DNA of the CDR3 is TGTGCCAGCAGTACGAGGACAGGCGGCTACACCTTC. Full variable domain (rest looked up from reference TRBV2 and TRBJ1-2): EPEVTQTPSHQVTQMGQEVILRCVPISNHLYFYWYRQILGQKVEFLVSFYNNEISEKSEIFDDQFSVERPDGSNFTLKIRSTKLEDSAMYFCASSTRTGGYTFGSGTRLTVV.

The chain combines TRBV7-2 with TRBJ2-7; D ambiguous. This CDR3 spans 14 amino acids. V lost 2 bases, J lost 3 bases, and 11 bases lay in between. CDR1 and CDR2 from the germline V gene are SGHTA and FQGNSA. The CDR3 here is CASSLSYMSYEQYF. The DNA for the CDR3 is TGTGCCAGCAGCTTATCCTATATGAGCTACGAGCAGTACTTC.

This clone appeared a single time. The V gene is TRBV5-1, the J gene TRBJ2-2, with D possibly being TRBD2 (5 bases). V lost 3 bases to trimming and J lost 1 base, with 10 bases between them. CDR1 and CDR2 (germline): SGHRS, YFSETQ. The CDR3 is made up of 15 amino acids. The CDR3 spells CASSYPSGNTGELFF. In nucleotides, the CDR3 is TGCGCCAGCAGCTACCCCAGCGGGAACACCGGGGAGCTGTTTTTT.

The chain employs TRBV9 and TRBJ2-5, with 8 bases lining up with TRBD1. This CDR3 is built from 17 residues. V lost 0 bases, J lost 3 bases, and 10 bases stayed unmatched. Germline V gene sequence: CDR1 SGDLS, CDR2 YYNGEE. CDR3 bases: TGTGCCAGCAGCGTAGATCTTGGCAGGGGGCTGGAAGAGACCCAGTACTTC. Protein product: CASSVDLGRGLEETQYF.

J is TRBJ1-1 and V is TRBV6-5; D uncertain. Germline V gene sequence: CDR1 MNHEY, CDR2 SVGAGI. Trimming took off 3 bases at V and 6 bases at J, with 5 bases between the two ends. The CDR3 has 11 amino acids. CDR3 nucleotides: TGTGCCAGCAGTTATGGGCCTGAAGCTTTCTTT. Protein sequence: CASSYGPEAFF.

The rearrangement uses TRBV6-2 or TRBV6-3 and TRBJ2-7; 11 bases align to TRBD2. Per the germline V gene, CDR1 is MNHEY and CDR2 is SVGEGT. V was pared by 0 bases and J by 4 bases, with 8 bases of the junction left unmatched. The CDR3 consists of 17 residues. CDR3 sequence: CASSYSIEGTSGYEQYF. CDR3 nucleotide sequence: TGTGCCAGCAGTTACTCGATCGAGGGGACTAGCGGTTACGAGCAGTACTTC.